Following are 25 T cell receptor beta chains from one sample sequenced in a study of CD8 T cells in ankylosing spondylitis. Their specific antigens are unknown. TCRdb reprocessed the 5' RACE reads with MiXCR, giving one entry per CDR3 protein. This sample carries 400,000 to 450,000 distinct CDR3 sequences, under 20% of them seen once, and the ten largest clones take approximately 1%. Study results and caveats: Within ankylosing spondylitis blood, a TCR beta motif made up of eight or nine highly homologous variants appeared to be characteristic.

The sample comprised blood, either unsorted or a sorted T cell fraction (not recorded which). These receptors all come from a male donor with ankylosing spondylitis.

This clonotype was found many times. The genes are TRBV5-1 and TRBJ2-7; TRBD1 is a possible D gene (6 bases). Trimming stripped 4 bases from V and 1 base from J, with 12 bases between. CDR3 length: 14 residues. Germline CDR1 reads SGHRS; CDR2 reads YFSETQ. CDR3 protein: CASSLTDSSYEQYF. CDR3 bases: TGCGCCAGCAGCCTTACGGACAGTTCCTACGAGCAGTACTTC. The full variable domain, in which reference TRBV5-1 and TRBJ2-7 provide the parts outside the CDR3, is KAGVTQTPRYLIKTRGQQVTLSCSPISGHRSVSWYQQTPGQGLQFLFEYFSETQRNKGNFPGRFSGRQFSNSRSEMNVSTLELGDSALYLCASSLTDSSYEQYFGPGTRLTVT.

V gene TRBV7-8 combines with J gene TRBJ2-7, with a possible D match to TRBD2 (6 bases). Germline values: CDR1 SGHVS, CDR2 FQNEAQ. Trimming took off 3 bases at V and 0 bases at J, with 15 bases between the two ends. This CDR3 is 16 amino acids long. Here the CDR3 reads CASSFTGTSLSYEQYF. CDR3 DNA sequence: TGTGCCAGCAGCTTTACCGGGACTTCTCTCTCCTACGAGCAGTACTTC.

This clonotype was seen a few times. The chain is built from TRBV5-1 and TRBJ2-5, with TRBD1 matching 10 bases. J gave up 4 bases and V 8 bases, and 8 bases lay outside the gene matches. Germline values: CDR1 SGHRS, CDR2 YFSETQ. The CDR3 totals 14 residues. The CDR3 sequence is CASLRDRGSETQYF. The CDR3 DNA reads TGCGCCAGTCTCCGGGACAGGGGATCAGAGACCCAGTACTTC. Full variable domain (remainder filled in from reference TRBV5-1 and TRBJ2-5): KAGVTQTPRYLIKTRGQQVTLSCSPISGHRSVSWYQQTPGQGLQFLFEYFSETQRNKGNFPGRFSGRQFSNSRSEMNVSTLELGDSALYLCASLRDRGSETQYFGPGTRLLVL.

V is TRBV28 and J is TRBJ1-2, with D unresolved. This CDR3 spans 13 amino acids. Trimming stripped 8 bases from V and 4 bases from J, with 14 bases between. Germline V lookup: CDR1 MDHEN, CDR2 SYDVKM. CDR3 DNA sequence: TGTGCCAGCGGACCGGGTAGTAGCTATGGCTACACCTTC. It is translated as CASGPGSSYGYTF.

This clonotype has a count of ten or more. This chain joins TRBV25-1 and TRBJ2-7, with 7 bases that match TRBD2. The CDR3 sequence is 14 residues long. The V and J ends lost 5 bases and 0 bases, in that order; junction bases with no gene match: 4. From germline, CDR1 is MGHDK and CDR2 SYGVNS. The CDR3 region has the DNA TGTGCCAGCAGTTCTAGCGGCCGCTCCTACGAGCAGTACTTC. It specifies CASSSSGRSYEQYF.

This clonotype showed up just a few times. The chain uses TRBV9 and TRBJ2-5; either TRBD1 or TRBD2 may supply D (6 bases each). The CDR3 extends over 16 amino acids. Trimming left V 0 bases short and J 4 bases short, with 16 bases between. From germline, CDR1 is SGDLS and CDR2 YYNGEE. The CDR3 sequence is CASSVGALGGRETQYF. CDR3 sequence (DNA): TGTGCCAGCAGCGTAGGGGCCTTAGGGGGGCGAGAGACCCAGTACTTC.

This clonotype has ten or more counts. The CDR3 sequence: CASSIGTGETYEQYF. The CDR3 DNA sequence: TGTGCCAGTAGTATTGGAACAGGGGAGACCTACGAGCAGTACTTC. The chain carries TRBV19 and TRBJ2-7; 7 bases match TRBD1. Trimming removed 3 bases from V and 2 bases from J; junction bases left unmatched: 7. The germline V gene has CDR1 LNHDA and CDR2 SQIVND (reference sequence). The CDR3 extends over 15 amino acids.

The rearrangement uses TRBV6-1 and TRBJ2-5, with 7 bases identical to TRBD2. J was trimmed by 5 bases and V by 1 base; bases with no gene match: 4. This CDR3 is 14 amino acids long. From germline, CDR1 is MNHNS and CDR2 SASEGT. CDR3 sequence reads: CASSEGGGWETQYF. Written as DNA, the CDR3 is TGTGCCAGCAGTGAAGGGGGGGGATGGGAGACCCAGTACTTC.

This clonotype was detected a few times. The chain couples TRBV7-2 to TRBJ2-1, with D perhaps assigned TRBD1 or TRBD2 (5 bases each). V lost 5 bases and J 6 bases, leaving 17 bases between the germline ends. Germline V gene lookup returns CDR1 SGHTA and CDR2 FQGNSA. The CDR3 has 15 residues. The CDR3 sequence is CASSPNARGFNEQFF. The CDR3 DNA reads as TGTGCCAGCAGCCCAAATGCCCGGGGCTTCAATGAGCAGTTCTTC.

The chain carries TRBV12-3 or TRBV12-4 and TRBJ2-1; TRBD2 matches at 7 bases. The CDR3 contains 20 residues. V gave up 1 base and J gave up 0 bases; unmatched junction bases: 15. In nucleotides, the CDR3 is TGTGCCAGCAGTTTAGTTCGCCGCGGGGGACTCCGGACCTCCTACAATGAGCAGTTCTTC. Protein: CASSLVRRGGLRTSYNEQFF.

About this clonotype: With a much larger clone just one base away, this may be a read error. This chain connects TRBV20-1 to TRBJ2-4, with D tentatively TRBD1 (6 bases). CDR3 length: 14 amino acids. V was pared by 1 base and J by 9 bases, with 16 bases between. CDR1 is DFQATT and CDR2 is SNEGSKA in the germline V gene (reference sequence). CDR3 DNA sequence: TGCAGTGCTAGAGGTGGGACAAACCAAACCATTCAGTACTTC. It yields the protein CSARGGTNQTIQYF.

The CDR3 DNA is TGTGCCAGCAGCTTAACGCTGAACTACCAAGAGACCCAGTACTTC. Translation: CASSLTLNYQETQYF. V gene TRBV11-3 combines with J gene TRBJ2-5; the D is unclear. V was shortened by 2 bases and J by 0 bases, with 10 bases between the two germline ends. This CDR3 is 15 amino acids long. Germline V gene data show CDR1 as SGHNT and CDR2 as YENEEA.

This clonotype was counted a few times. The chain has TRBV5-1 and TRBJ1-3; TRBD1 might be the D (6 bases). The V gene's germline CDR1 is SGHRS and CDR2 YFSETQ. The length of the CDR3 is 14 residues. V shed 4 bases and J shed 0 bases, with 8 bases lying between them. CDR3 protein: CASSRDISGNTIYF. As DNA, the CDR3 is TGCGCCAGCAGCCGGGACATCTCTGGAAACACCATATATTTT.

Worth noting for this clonotype: The junction departs from germline at one end; a sequencing error may be responsible. This chain uses TRBV20-1 with TRBJ2-3, with D hard to call. There are 13 residues in the CDR3. Germline assignment: CDR1 DFQATT and CDR2 SNEGSKA (reference sequence). In nucleotides, the CDR3 is TGCAGTGCTAGAGCGCGGCTCACAGATGCGCAGTATTTT. Translation: CSARARLTDAQYF.

The V and J genes are TRBV7-3 and TRBJ2-1; 10 bases match TRBD2. The V segment lost 1 base and the J segment 9 bases; nucleotides outside the gene matches: 9. In germline, CDR1 is SGHTA, CDR2 FQGTGA. This CDR3 has 16 residues. The CDR3 is CASSLRASGSGVEQFF. In DNA form, the CDR3 reads TGTGCCAGCAGCTTAAGGGCTAGCGGGAGTGGTGTTGAGCAGTTCTTC. Complete variable domain (other parts from reference TRBV7-3 and TRBJ2-1): GAGVSQTPSNKVTEKGKYVELRCDPISGHTALYWYRQSLGQGPEFLIYFQGTGAADDSGLPNDRFFAVRPEGSVSTLKIQRTERGDSAVYLCASSLRASGSGVEQFFGPGTRLTVL.

This clonotype came up a few times. The chain is built from TRBV6-5 and TRBJ2-3; a possible D gene is TRBD1 (5 bases). V dropped 2 bases and J dropped 0 bases, with 18 bases sitting between them. Germline V gene sequence: CDR1 MNHEY, CDR2 SVGAGI. The CDR3 has 18 residues. The CDR3 reads CASSYNLAPGSSTDTQYF. Here the CDR3 DNA reads TGTGCCAGCAGTTACAATTTGGCCCCAGGGTCCAGCACAGATACGCAGTATTTT.

This clonotype came up a few times. The chain links TRBV7-6 to TRBJ2-2; D is undetermined. The CDR3 covers 16 residues. V was clipped by 3 bases and J by 4 bases, with 15 bases between them. The germline gives CDR1 SGHVS, CDR2 FNYEAQ. Here the CDR3 reads CASSFMADTTTGELFF. CDR3 nucleotide sequence: TGTGCCAGCAGCTTTATGGCAGACACTACCACCGGGGAGCTGTTTTTT.

The chain has TRBV25-1 and TRBJ2-1, with D hard to call. CDR3 length: 15 amino acids. The germline V gene has CDR1 MGHDK and CDR2 SYGVNS. Trimming shortened V by 2 bases and J by 0 bases, and 8 bases separated the two germline ends. The CDR3 reads CASSEAASSYNEQFF. The CDR3 DNA follows: TGTGCCAGCAGTGAAGCGGCGAGCTCCTACAATGAGCAGTTCTTC.

This clonotype was seen a handful of times. V usage is TRBV4-2 and J usage is TRBJ2-2; tentative D call: TRBD1 (5 bases). The V end was cut by 0 bases, the J end by 0 bases, with 8 bases between. The CDR3 has 16 amino acids. Germline CDR1 LGHNA, CDR2 YNFKEQ. Here the CDR3 reads CASSQDRAANTGELFF. DNA of the CDR3: TGTGCCAGCAGCCAAGACAGGGCGGCGAACACCGGGGAGCTGTTTTTT.

This clonotype was seen at least ten times. This chain links TRBV3-1 with TRBJ2-1; D is uncertain. The CDR3 is made up of 14 amino acids. V dropped 4 bases and J dropped 6 bases, with 13 bases sitting between them. Germline CDR1 and CDR2: LGHDT and YNNKEL (reference sequence). CDR3 sequence reads: CASSLLSRFNEQFF. Here the CDR3 DNA reads TGTGCCAGCAGCCTTCTATCACGGTTCAATGAGCAGTTCTTC.

In this sample, this clonotype turned up a few times. The chain has TRBV12-3 or TRBV12-4 and TRBJ2-4; no clear D. Trimming removed 2 bases from V and 3 bases from J, with 5 bases in between. This CDR3 region has 13 residues. CDR3 DNA: TGTGCCAGCAGTTTACAAATCAAAAACATTCAGTACTTC. Encoded protein: CASSLQIKNIQYF.

The J gene is TRBJ1-4, the V gene TRBV18; D gene unclear. V was pared by 2 bases and J by 7 bases, with 14 bases between. Germline V gives CDR1 KGHSH, CDR2 LQKENI. CDR3 length: 15 amino acids. The CDR3 DNA reads TGTGCCAGCTCACCAACGGGGATAACTCCTGAAAAACTGTTTTTT. Translated, it gives CASSPTGITPEKLFF.

The chain employs TRBV20-1 and TRBJ2-5; D uncertain. This CDR3 contains 11 residues. V was cut by 6 bases and J by 4 bases, with 9 bases left in between. The germline gives CDR1 DFQATT, CDR2 SNEGSKA (reference sequence). The CDR3 DNA is TGCAGTGCCGGACCGGTAGAGACCCAGTACTTC. This gives the protein CSAGPVETQYF.

This clonotype has only a few counts. V gene TRBV29-1 combines with J gene TRBJ2-2; TRBD2 agrees at 7 bases. CDR1 is SQVTM, CDR2 ANQGSEA, per germline. This CDR3 is built from 11 residues. V trimming: 7 bases; J trimming: 6 bases; junction bases outside the gene matches: 2. CDR3 nucleotide sequence: TGCAGCGCCGGGGGGTCCGGGGAGCTGTTTTTT. This sequence encodes CSAGGSGELFF.

This clonotype was picked up a small number of times. The chain uses TRBV12-3 or TRBV12-4 and TRBJ1-2; TRBD1 matches 9 bases. J lost 4 bases, V lost 5 bases, and 5 bases had no gene match. This CDR3 comprises 14 residues. This CDR3 is CASSHRGHGYGYTF. The DNA of the CDR3 is TGTGCCAGCAGTCACAGGGGGCATGGCTATGGCTACACCTTC.